This T cell receptor (beta chain) was identified during a study of shared clonotypes between healthy human individuals. Deep-level running was used for the assay. Per sorted-subset replicate PCR, input was about 180 ng DNA, representing some 30,000 T cell genomes. Generated by immunoSEQ multiplex PCR, the TCRdb table keeps only in-frame clones and is missing some. This table has about 2.4 million clones, 80% to 95% appearing once. Trimming stripped 6 bases from V and 2 bases from J, with 14 bases between. Germline-derived CDR1 and CDR2 are LNHDA and SQIVND (reference sequence). The CDR3 runs to 15 residues. Splitting the CD4+ cells yielded a CD45RA+ naive subset and a CD45RA-negative memory subset.

This sequence was found in a man between 18 and 35 years old in good health. Some clones in this sample may be carry-over from other donors' samples. The material sequenced was naive CD4+ T cells from PBMCs. Subset defined: CD45RA+ positively selected. The V and J genes are TRBV19 and TRBJ2-1; D is unresolved. The CDR3 spells CASSLSSSPYNEQFF. CDR3 nucleotides: TGTGCCAGTAGCTTAAGTAGTTCGCCCTACAATGAGCAGTTCTTC.